What follows are 31 T cell receptor beta chains derived from one specimen sequenced in a study of blood T cell repertoires in COVID-19. Some clones are missing from TCRdb's copy, which holds only in-frame ones; the method was immunoSEQ multiplex PCR. The sample lists 200,000 to 250,000 clones, about 85% seen once, with about 2% in the top ten. Material for sequencing was peripheral blood. All receptors come from a man aged 30 to 45 who had recovered from COVID-19.

This clone was seen a handful of times. CDR3 coding DNA: TGTGCCAGCAGCTTTGACACGGAAAAACCCCTCCACTTT. It codes for CASSFDTEKPLHF. The rearrangement uses TRBV5-4 and TRBJ1-6; unclear D gene. V gave up 2 bases and J gave up 12 bases, with 12 bases separating them. Germline lookup yields CDR1 SGHNT and CDR2 YYREEE (reference sequence). This CDR3 contains 13 residues.

The genes are TRBV2 and TRBJ1-2; D is unresolved. Germline V lookup: CDR1 SNHLY, CDR2 FYNNEI. CDR3 length: 13 amino acids. Trimming cost V 1 base and J 8 bases, with 11 bases left between them. The CDR3 region has the DNA TGTGCCAGCAGTGAAGGTTCCCCCTCGGGCTACACCTTC. As protein: CASSEGSPSGYTF. Full variable domain (remainder filled in from reference TRBV2 and TRBJ1-2): EPEVTQTPSHQVTQMGQEVILRCVPISNHLYFYWYRQILGQKVEFLVSFYNNEISEKSEIFDDQFSVERPDGSNFTLKIRSTKLEDSAMYFCASSEGSPSGYTFGSGTRLTVV.

The V call is TRBV5-5, the J call TRBJ1-1; D may be TRBD1 (6 bases). The CDR3 runs 13 residues. Germline loops: CDR1 SGHKS, CDR2 YYEKEE (reference sequence). V lost 1 base, J lost 4 bases, and 8 bases lay in between. This CDR3 is CASSLTGTTEAFF. In nucleotides, the CDR3 is TGTGCCAGCAGCTTGACAGGGACCACTGAAGCTTTCTTT. The whole variable domain, remainder taken from reference TRBV5-5 and TRBJ1-1, is DAGVTQSPTHLIKTRGQQVTLRCSPISGHKSVSWYQQVLGQGPQFIFQYYEKEERGRGNFPDRFSARQFPNYSSELNVNALLLGDSALYLCASSLTGTTEAFFGQGTRLTVV.

This chain connects TRBV5-1 to TRBJ1-2, with D unclear. CDR3 length: 14 amino acids. V shed 1 base and J shed 6 bases, with 13 bases lying between them. Germline CDR1 is SGHRS and CDR2 is YFSETQ. The CDR3 coding sequence is TGCGCCAGCAGCTTGAGGCTTCAAACTAATGGCTACACCTTC. Translating it yields CASSLRLQTNGYTF.

This clone showed up just a few times. The gene calls are TRBV18 and TRBJ1-6; unclear D gene. Deletions cut 0 bases from V and 2 bases from J, with 14 bases between. The CDR3 has 18 residues. Looked up from germline, CDR1 is KGHSH and CDR2 is LQKENI. The CDR3 loop is CASSPPGRLGTYNSPLHF. DNA for the CDR3: TGTGCCAGCTCACCACCTGGGAGGTTAGGCACCTATAATTCACCCCTCCACTTT.

This clone was found a few times. This rearrangement joins TRBV6-2 or TRBV6-3 to TRBJ2-4; 11 nucleotides line up with TRBD2. V lost 4 bases, J lost 1 base, and 15 bases stayed unmatched. This CDR3 has 20 amino acids. In germline, CDR1 is MNHEY, CDR2 SVGEGT. The CDR3 DNA reads as TGTGCCAGCAGTTTCTATAGCGGGGGGGTTGTTTCGAGTGCCAAAAACATTCAGTACTTC. Its translation is CASSFYSGGVVSSAKNIQYF.

This sequence joins TRBV12-3 or TRBV12-4 and TRBJ2-5, with a weak D call TRBD1 (6 bases). This CDR3 comprises 12 residues. Trimming took off 7 bases at V and 5 bases at J, with 11 bases between the two ends. The CDR3 reads CASNWGRETQYF. The CDR3 nucleotides are TGTGCCAGCAATTGGGGGCGGGAGACCCAGTACTTC.

The chain is built from TRBV28 and TRBJ2-1, with 8 bases lining up with TRBD2. In germline, CDR1 is MDHEN, CDR2 SYDVKM. The trim removed 5 bases at V and 16 bases at J, leaving 10 bases unmatched. The CDR3 has 12 residues. In DNA, the CDR3 is TGTGCCAGCAGTGGTAGCGGGGTGTATTTTTTCTTC. It is translated as CASSGSGVYFFF.

CDR3 amino acids: CASSLSGGMNTEAFF. CDR3 nucleotides: TGCGCCAGCAGCTTGAGCGGGGGCATGAACACTGAAGCTTTCTTT. The chain joins TRBV5-1 to TRBJ1-1, with D possibly matching TRBD1 (6 bases). V was shortened by 1 base and J by 0 bases, with 10 bases between the two germline ends. This CDR3 has 15 residues. From germline, CDR1 is SGHRS and CDR2 YFSETQ.

The chain recombines TRBV12-3 or TRBV12-4 with TRBJ2-1; no clear D. V was pared by 3 bases and J by 10 bases, with 10 bases between. There are 12 residues in the CDR3. The CDR3 sequence: CASSLELTEQFF. In DNA form, the CDR3 reads TGTGCCAGCAGTTTGGAGCTAACCGAGCAGTTCTTC.

This clone has just one count. The chain links TRBV2 to TRBJ2-7; TRBD1 aligns across 12 bases. The V gene end was trimmed by 1 base and the J gene end by 3 bases; junction bases not matched to a gene: 16. CDR1 is SNHLY and CDR2 is FYNNEI in the germline V gene. This CDR3 region has 20 residues. CDR3: CASSEVGPGTGGVLNYEQYF. The CDR3 nucleotides are TGTGCCAGCAGTGAAGTAGGTCCCGGGACAGGGGGCGTTTTGAACTACGAGCAGTACTTC.

The J gene is TRBJ1-6, the V gene TRBV18, with TRBD1 as a possible D gene (6 bases). There are 14 residues in the CDR3. Germline CDR1 reads KGHSH; CDR2 reads LQKENI. The V end was cut by 2 bases, the J end by 8 bases, with 10 bases between. For the CDR3, the DNA is TGTGCCAGCTCACCAACAGGGCAGGATTCACCCCTCCACTTT. This sequence encodes CASSPTGQDSPLHF.

This rearrangement joins TRBV11-2 to TRBJ1-6; 9 bases match TRBD1. With 3 bases clipped from V and 7 bases from J, the junction kept 4 bases outside the gene matches. The CDR3 spans 15 residues. The germline gives CDR1 SGHAT, CDR2 FQNNGV. The CDR3 region is CASSFGTGRNSPLHF. Written as DNA, the CDR3 is TGTGCCAGCAGCTTCGGGACAGGGAGGAATTCACCCCTCCACTTT.

The chain employs TRBV7-8 and TRBJ1-5; 8 bases align to TRBD1. Unmatched junction bases numbered 8, after V lost 4 bases and J lost 6 bases. The CDR3 loop spans 15 amino acids. Germline-derived CDR1 and CDR2 are SGHVS and FQNEAQ. CDR3 loop: CASSSGQGGGQPQHF. The CDR3 DNA follows: TGTGCCAGCAGCTCCGGACAGGGAGGAGGTCAGCCCCAGCATTTT.

The rearrangement links TRBV7-2 to TRBJ2-7; 9 bases are a match to TRBD2. The V segment lost 3 bases and the J segment 7 bases; nucleotides outside the gene matches: 10. This CDR3 comprises 15 residues. Per the germline V gene, CDR1 is SGHTA and CDR2 is FQGNSA. The CDR3 DNA follows: TGTGCCAGCAGCTTTTACGGACTAGCGAATCCTGAGCAGTACTTC. Its protein is CASSFYGLANPEQYF.

This chain's CDR3 is CASSLLAGSSYEQYF. Here the CDR3 DNA reads TGTGCCAGCAGTTTACTAGCGGGGAGCTCCTACGAGCAGTACTTC. The V call is TRBV27, the J call TRBJ2-7; TRBD2 matches at 9 bases. The CDR3 loop spans 15 amino acids. Per the germline V gene, CDR1 is MNHEY and CDR2 is SMNVEV (reference sequence). J gave up 0 bases and V 2 bases, and 2 bases lay outside the gene matches.

The V and J genes are TRBV12-5 and TRBJ2-3; TRBD1 matches 9 bases. The V segment lost 10 bases and the J segment 4 bases; nucleotides outside the gene matches: 6. Germline CDR1 is LGHNT and CDR2 is FRNRAP. The CDR3 is 13 residues long. The CDR3 region has the DNA TGTGCTACGCGGGACAGGGTTTCAGATACGCAGTATTTT. It yields the protein CATRDRVSDTQYF.

Only a few counts were recorded for this clone. The CDR3 coding sequence is TGCGCCAGCAGCTCGGGACAGGGGGGTGGCACTGAAGCTTTCTTT. Its translation: CASSSGQGGGTEAFF. This chain connects TRBV5-1 to TRBJ1-1; 11 bases line up with TRBD1. The CDR3 spans 15 residues. V trimming: 3 bases; J trimming: 4 bases; junction bases outside the gene matches: 5. The V gene's germline CDR1 is SGHRS and CDR2 YFSETQ.

The chain couples TRBV29-1 to TRBJ1-2; TRBD1 is a possible D gene (5 bases). The CDR3 is 15 amino acids. Germline CDR1 reads SQVTM; CDR2 reads ANQGSEA. The V and J ends lost 6 bases and 3 bases respectively, with 20 bases between them. CDR3 bases: TGCAGCGTAGTGGCAGGGTTTCGAGTGGACTATGGCTACACCTTC. This gives the protein CSVVAGFRVDYGYTF. The full variable domain, its missing parts supplied by reference TRBV29-1 and TRBJ1-2, is SAVISQKPSRDICQRGTSLTIQCQVDSQVTMMFWYRQQPGQSLTLIATANQGSEATYESGFVIDKFPISRPNLTFSTLTVSNMSPEDSSIYLCSVVAGFRVDYGYTFGSGTRLTVV.

CDR3 DNA sequence: TGTGCCAGCAAAAGACAAGTCGAGCCCCAGCATTTT. It encodes CASKRQVEPQHF. The chain uses TRBV14 and TRBJ1-5; no reliable D call. The CDR3 spans 12 residues. Germline-derived CDR1 and CDR2 are SGHDN and FVKESK. The V and J ends lost 7 bases and 8 bases respectively, with 12 bases between them. Using reference TRBV14 and TRBJ1-5 for the parts outside the CDR3, the full variable domain is EAGVTQFPSHSVIEKGQTVTLRCDPISGHDNLYWYRRVMGKEIKFLLHFVKESKQDESGMPNNRFLAERTGGTYSTLKVQPAELEDSGVYFCASKRQVEPQHFGDGTRLSIL.

The chain combines TRBV2 with TRBJ2-1; TRBD1 matches at 10 bases. In germline, CDR1 is SNHLY, CDR2 FYNNEI. V trimming: 10 bases; J trimming: 15 bases; junction bases outside the gene matches: 21. The CDR3 covers 15 residues. Here the CDR3 reads CATTWDRGRSDPPFF. The DNA for the CDR3 is TGTGCCACCACCTGGGACAGGGGTCGTTCCGACCCCCCGTTCTTC.

The rearrangement links TRBV9 to TRBJ1-1; D is possibly TRBD1 (6 bases). V lost 1 base, J lost 7 bases, and 14 bases lay in between. The CDR3 has 14 residues. Germline CDR1 and CDR2: SGDLS and YYNGEE. CDR3 sequence reads: CASSVNRDTGEAFF. CDR3 bases: TGTGCCAGCAGCGTAAACCGGGACACCGGTGAAGCTTTCTTT.

V and J are TRBV27 and TRBJ2-5; the D is unclear. Trimming stripped 6 bases from V and 4 bases from J, with 6 bases between. The CDR3 has 11 residues. Per germline, CDR1 MNHEY and CDR2 SMNVEV (reference sequence). The CDR3 loop is CASRGVETQYF. The DNA of the CDR3 is TGTGCCAGCAGGGGCGTAGAGACCCAGTACTTC.

This chain connects TRBV13 to TRBJ2-3; D gene unclear. CDR3 length: 15 residues. V was pared by 5 bases and J by 2 bases, with 14 bases between. The germline V gene encodes CDR1 PRHDT and CDR2 FYEKMQ (reference sequence). CDR3 residues: CASSARPEATDTQYF. The DNA for the CDR3 is TGTGCCAGCAGCGCCAGACCAGAGGCCACAGATACGCAGTATTTT.

This clone was detected once. The chain carries TRBV24-1 and TRBJ2-5; the match to TRBD2 covers 12 bases. V shed 3 bases and J 5 bases; nucleotides not matched to a gene: 3. CDR1 and CDR2 (germline): KGHDR, SFDVKD. The CDR3 runs 15 residues. The DNA for the CDR3 is TGTGCCACCAGTGATCCTAGCGGGGGGGTGGAGACCCAGTACTTC. This sequence encodes CATSDPSGGVETQYF.

The CDR3 sequence: CASSQELGQANQPQHF. The CDR3 nucleotides read TGCGCCAGCAGCCAAGAGTTAGGACAGGCAAATCAGCCCCAGCATTTT. The genes are TRBV4-1 and TRBJ1-5; 7 nucleotides agree with TRBD1. The V segment lost 0 bases and the J segment 4 bases; nucleotides outside the gene matches: 6. Germline CDR1 reads MGHRA; CDR2 reads YSYEKL. The CDR3 sequence is 16 residues long.

V usage is TRBV27 and J usage is TRBJ1-6; D uncertain. The germline V gene has CDR1 MNHEY and CDR2 SMNVEV (reference sequence). Deletions cut 7 bases from V and 1 base from J, with 14 bases between. There are 16 residues in the CDR3. CDR3 loop: CASNNRVSSYNSPLHF. The CDR3 bases are TGTGCCAGCAACAATCGGGTCAGTTCCTATAATTCACCCCTCCACTTT.

This clone was seen a handful of times. The chain combines TRBV2 with TRBJ1-1, with TRBD1 as a possible D gene (5 bases). CDR1 SNHLY and CDR2 FYNNEI come from the germline V gene. The CDR3 is 11 amino acids. The V end was cut by 8 bases, the J end by 8 bases, with 12 bases between. CDR3 coding DNA: TGTGCCAGCTCCTGGCGGGGGGAAGCTTTCTTT. Encoded protein: CASSWRGEAFF.

The chain has TRBV6-5 and TRBJ1-4, with D possibly being TRBD1 (5 bases). Germline CDR1 reads MNHEY; CDR2 reads SVGAGI. V shed 6 bases and J shed 5 bases, with 16 bases lying between them. This CDR3 comprises 15 residues. CDR3 coding DNA: TGTGCCAGCAGGCCCAGACAGAGTCTAAATGAAAAACTGTTTTTT. It specifies CASRPRQSLNEKLFF.

The chain recombines TRBV6-5 with TRBJ2-7, with 8 bases fitting TRBD1. The CDR3 sequence is 14 residues long. The trim removed 6 bases at V and 6 bases at J, leaving 10 bases unmatched. Germline-derived CDR1 and CDR2 are MNHEY and SVGAGI. The chain's CDR3 is CASSYDRGAGEQYV. The CDR3 nucleotides read TGTGCCAGCAGCTATGACAGGGGTGCCGGCGAGCAGTACGTC.

The chain uses TRBV19 and TRBJ1-5, with D unclear. V lost 5 bases, J lost 3 bases, and 11 bases lay in between. This CDR3 region has 14 residues. CDR1 and CDR2 from the germline V gene are LNHDA and SQIVND (reference sequence). CDR3 nucleotides: TGTGCCAGTAGTTGGCGTCAGGACAATCAGCCCCAGCATTTT. Translation: CASSWRQDNQPQHF.